This entry describes one TCR beta chain. The target antigen is unknown. The CDR3 runs to 15 residues. V gave up 10 bases and J gave up 4 bases, with 22 bases separating them. The germline gives CDR1 MNHEY, CDR2 SVGAGI. The data are from a study of T-cell memory formation after mild COVID-19. Overall study findings and caveats: Contracting CD8+ clones were enriched in EMRA, CD4+ mainly in CM and EM.

With constant-segment primers, 5'RACE yielded cDNA libraries of TCR alpha and TCR beta that carried sample barcodes and UMIs. MiXCR, run by TCRdb on the 5' RACE reads, gives a single entry per CDR3 protein. The sample consists of about 430,000 distinct CDR3 sequences, 24% of them appearing once. Input material: PBMCs or a T cell subset sorted from them (not recorded which). The TCR originated in an adult woman who had mild COVID-19 (a few samples of this study predate the infection). Cell type and time point are not known. The chain uses TRBV6-5 and TRBJ2-5; weak D call: TRBD2 (6 bases). CDR3 DNA: TGTGCCACCACTCGCGGGTTAGCGGCGGGAGAGACCCAGTACTTC. Encoded protein: CATTRGLAAGETQYF.